These 32 T cell receptor beta chains originate from one sample sequenced in a study of vaccination and CD4 T cells after COVID-19. With the Oncomine TCR Beta short-read assay, DNA from cultured CD4+ T cells was sequenced. TCRdb itself ran the PCR reads through MiXCR, one entry per CDR3 protein. The sample lists 7,000 to 8,500 distinct CDR3 sequences; about three fifths were seen once. No antigen has been identified for these receptors. Treatment denoted: approximately nine-day PBMC culture with coronavirus spike peptide pools or control peptides (ViraFEST assay). From the unexposed donor, CD4+ T cells were collected ahead of the COVID-19 pandemic (2011-2018). The source material was CD4+ T cells from blood, cultured in vitro. These receptors all stem from a human donor in good health.

The chain links TRBV5-6 to TRBJ1-6; no reliable D call. V gave up 9 bases and J gave up 10 bases, with 23 bases separating them. Germline V gene sequence: CDR1 SGHDT, CDR2 YYEEEE. The CDR3 is made up of 15 amino acids. The CDR3: CATRNRARDSSPLHF. CDR3 bases: TGTGCCACCCGAAACCGGGCGAGGGATTCCTCACCCCTCCACTTT.

The CDR3, as DNA: TGTGCCAGCAGCTTAGAGCGACAGGGAGCCCAGTACTTC. This sequence encodes CASSLERQGAQYF. The genes are TRBV7-2 and TRBJ2-5, with TRBD1 matching 7 bases. The V gene end was trimmed by 1 base and the J gene end by 9 bases; junction bases not matched to a gene: 5. The CDR3 totals 13 residues. Germline V lookup: CDR1 SGHTA, CDR2 FQGNSA.

The chain has TRBV10-3 and TRBJ1-6, with 7 bases identical to TRBD1. This CDR3 has 13 residues. Germline V gives CDR1 ENHRY, CDR2 SYGVKD. Unmatched junction bases numbered 4, after V lost 8 bases and J lost 6 bases. The CDR3 coding sequence is TGTGCCATCGGGGGGACAGTTAATTCACCCCTCCACTTT. Translating gives CAIGGTVNSPLHF.

The table lists this clonotype with a few counts. Here the CDR3 DNA reads TGCAGTGCTAGAGGGTGGGGTAACACAGATACGCAGTATTTT. It encodes CSARGWGNTDTQYF. The gene calls are TRBV20-1 and TRBJ2-3; D gene ambiguous. CDR1 and CDR2 (germline): DFQATT, SNEGSKA (reference sequence). This CDR3 has 14 residues. Trimming removed 1 base from V and 2 bases from J, with 10 bases in between.

This chain links TRBV6-1 with TRBJ1-1; D call uncertain. The CDR3 spans 13 residues. Per germline, CDR1 MNHNS and CDR2 SASEGT. V was trimmed by 7 bases and J by 4 bases, leaving 13 bases between them. CDR3 loop: CASITPWGTEAFF. CDR3 bases: TGTGCCAGCATTACGCCTTGGGGCACTGAAGCTTTCTTT.

This chain joins TRBV10-3 and TRBJ1-2; D is uncertain. Germline V gene lookup returns CDR1 ENHRY and CDR2 SYGVKD. CDR3 length: 13 residues. Trimming took 4 bases from V and 1 from J, leaving 7 bases between them. CDR3: CAISATLNYGYTF. CDR3 coding DNA: TGTGCCATCAGTGCGACGCTTAACTATGGCTACACCTTC.

V gene TRBV11-2 combines with J gene TRBJ1-5, with a possible D match to TRBD1 (5 bases). CDR1 and CDR2 (germline): SGHAT, FQNNGV. The CDR3 loop spans 13 amino acids. Trimming pared 4 bases from V and 9 bases from J, leaving 13 bases between. The CDR3 sequence: CASSSLEGSPQHF. DNA for the CDR3: TGTGCCAGCAGCTCCCTAGAGGGGTCGCCCCAGCATTTT.

This chain links TRBV7-6 with TRBJ1-1, with a weak D call TRBD1 (6 bases). Germline values: CDR1 SGHVS, CDR2 FNYEAQ. The ends were cut back, 5 bases at V and 4 bases at J, with 11 bases in the middle. The CDR3 has 13 residues. CDR3 DNA sequence: TGTGCCAGCAGCCTTGGACAGAGCACTGAAGCTTTCTTT. This encodes CASSLGQSTEAFF.

A few counts support this clonotype. The V call is TRBV7-9, the J call TRBJ1-6; 8 bases map to TRBD1. Germline V gene sequence: CDR1 SEHNR, CDR2 FQNEAQ (reference sequence). V was pared by 5 bases and J by 5 bases, with 5 bases of the junction left unmatched. The CDR3 is made up of 15 amino acids. The CDR3 loop is CASSRGQANNSPLHF. The CDR3 bases are TGTGCCAGCAGCAGGGGACAGGCGAATAATTCACCCCTCCACTTT.

The chain couples TRBV6-2 or TRBV6-3 to TRBJ1-5, with D unresolved. V lost 7 bases to trimming and J lost 6 bases, with 13 bases between them. The CDR3 sequence is 13 residues long. Germline V gene sequence: CDR1 MNHEY, CDR2 SVGEGT. CDR3 DNA sequence: TGTGCCAGCACCCACGAACGGGGTCAGCCCCAGCATTTT. It is translated as CASTHERGQPQHF.

The rearrangement joins TRBV2 to TRBJ2-5; TRBD2 might be the D (5 bases). Deletions cut 4 bases from V and 2 bases from J, with 11 bases between. Germline V lookup: CDR1 SNHLY, CDR2 FYNNEI. The CDR3 extends over 14 amino acids. The CDR3, as DNA: TGTGCCAGCAGTGGCGGCCGACTACAAGAGACCCAGTACTTC. The encoded protein is CASSGGRLQETQYF.

The V call is TRBV28, the J call TRBJ1-2; 8 nucleotides line up with TRBD1. The germline CDR1 and CDR2 sequences are MDHEN and SYDVKM. Trimming took 8 bases from V and 5 from J; bases not matched to a gene: 10. CDR3 size: 14 residues. This CDR3 reads CASDGQGGLYGYTF. In DNA form, the CDR3 reads TGTGCCAGCGATGGACAGGGCGGATTATATGGCTACACCTTC.

In this sample, this clonotype turned up a few times. The chain uses TRBV2 and TRBJ1-5; the match to TRBD1 covers 9 bases. The CDR3 totals 17 residues. Trimming at V came to 6 bases and at J to 1 base, leaving 10 bases not matched to a gene. Germline CDR1 reads SNHLY; CDR2 reads FYNNEI. The DNA of the CDR3 is TGTGCCAGCAGGGATGTTACAGGGGGCGGAAGCAATCAGCCCCAGCATTTT. Translation gives CASRDVTGGGSNQPQHF.

The table lists this clonotype with a few counts. In DNA form, the CDR3 reads TGTGCCAGCAGCCCTGTTAGGGGGCAAGAGACCCAGTACTTC. It encodes CASSPVRGQETQYF. The chain links TRBV7-2 to TRBJ2-5; maybe TRBD1 (6 bases). Trimming left V 5 bases short and J 2 bases short, with 12 bases between. Germline-derived CDR1 and CDR2 are SGHTA and FQGNSA. This CDR3 spans 14 amino acids.

This chain uses TRBV11-3 with TRBJ2-3; D is unclear. Germline V gives CDR1 SGHNT, CDR2 YENEEA. The V and J ends lost 1 base and 4 bases respectively, with 6 bases between them. The CDR3 has 13 amino acids. The CDR3 DNA reads TGTGCCAGCAGCTTAGGGCGTGCAGATACGCAGTATTTT. This translates into CASSLGRADTQYF.

J is TRBJ1-2 and V is TRBV2, with D perhaps TRBD1 (6 bases). CDR1 and CDR2 from the germline V gene are SNHLY and FYNNEI. V was pared by 7 bases and J by 8 bases, with 23 bases between. The CDR3 is made up of 15 amino acids. The chain's CDR3 is CASKPDRTPGGGYTF. DNA of the CDR3: TGTGCCAGCAAGCCGGACAGAACCCCGGGGGGGGGCTACACCTTC.

This clonotype has only a few counts. The chain combines TRBV7-2 with TRBJ1-6, with D perhaps TRBD1 (5 bases). The CDR3 is 14 amino acids. Germline V gene data show CDR1 as SGHTA and CDR2 as FQGNSA. The V gene lost 1 base and the J gene lost 14 bases, with 15 bases spanning the gap. The CDR3 loop reads CASSLVGGVRALHF. In DNA, the CDR3 is TGTGCCAGCAGCTTAGTAGGAGGGGTACGGGCCCTCCACTTT.

The table lists this clonotype with a few counts. This chain connects TRBV20-1 to TRBJ1-1; D unresolved. Per germline, CDR1 DFQATT and CDR2 SNEGSKA (reference sequence). The CDR3 has 16 residues. Deletions cut 0 bases from V and 0 bases from J, with 14 bases between. In DNA form, the CDR3 reads TGCAGTGCTAGAGACCCCGGGGTGGGAATGAACACTGAAGCTTTCTTT. Translated: CSARDPGVGMNTEAFF.

This clonotype occurred a few times. The rearrangement uses TRBV5-6 and TRBJ1-6; weak D call: TRBD1 (6 bases). Trimming removed 3 bases from V and 7 bases from J, with 17 bases in between. Germline V lookup: CDR1 SGHDT, CDR2 YYEEEE. The CDR3 extends over 16 amino acids. CDR3 DNA sequence: TGTGCCAGCAGCTCGGGGGCGGGGGCGTTGAATTCACCCCTCCACTTT. Its translation: CASSSGAGALNSPLHF.

The chain uses TRBV9 and TRBJ2-2, with D unresolved. The V gene lost 0 bases and the J gene lost 7 bases, with 16 bases spanning the gap. CDR1 is SGDLS, CDR2 YYNGEE, per germline. The CDR3 has 16 residues. This CDR3 reads CASSVVPRSENGELFF. The CDR3 nucleotides read TGTGCCAGCAGCGTAGTTCCCAGGAGCGAAAACGGGGAGCTGTTTTTT. Drawing the rest from reference TRBV9 and TRBJ2-2, the complete variable domain is DSGVTQTPKHLITATGQRVTLRCSPRSGDLSVYWYQQSLDQGLQFLIQYYNGEERAKGNILERFSAQQFPDLHSELNLSSLELGDSALYFCASSVVPRSENGELFFGEGSRLTVL.

The chain joins TRBV7-2 to TRBJ2-2, with no clear D. This CDR3 is 16 amino acids long. CDR1 and CDR2 (germline): SGHTA, FQGNSA. The V end was cut by 3 bases, the J end by 2 bases, with 13 bases between. The CDR3 DNA sequence: TGTGCCAGCAGCTTCTCTGCTCCCCCCAACACCGGGGAGCTGTTTTTT. This sequence encodes CASSFSAPPNTGELFF.

The chain has TRBV6-7 and TRBJ1-5; tentatively, D is TRBD1 (6 bases). TRBV6-7 is sorted into the ORF group, with uncertain function. Trimming pared 4 bases from V and 11 bases from J, leaving 24 bases between. This CDR3 is 16 amino acids long. The CDR3 protein is CASSSTGTSHHQSQHF. The CDR3 DNA sequence: TGTGCCAGCAGTTCGACCGGGACATCTCATCATCAATCCCAGCATTTT.

This clonotype was observed a single time. The chain is built from TRBV5-1 and TRBJ2-1; D not certain. The CDR3 is 13 residues long. The germline CDR1 and CDR2 sequences are SGHRS and YFSETQ. The V gene lost 4 bases and the J gene lost 5 bases, with 10 bases spanning the gap. The CDR3 loop is CASSTSRNNEQFF. DNA for the CDR3: TGCGCCAGCAGCACGAGTAGGAACAATGAGCAGTTCTTC.

This chain joins TRBV18 and TRBJ1-2; TRBD1 aligns across 9 bases. The trim removed 6 bases at V and 6 bases at J, leaving 8 bases unmatched. CDR3 size: 14 residues. Per germline, CDR1 KGHSH and CDR2 LQKENI. In DNA form, the CDR3 reads TGTGCCAGCTCGTCGACAGGGGGTTGGGATGGCTACACCTTC. Encoded protein: CASSSTGGWDGYTF.

V and J are TRBV20-1 and TRBJ1-2, with D hard to call. The CDR3 consists of 14 residues. V was cut by 2 bases and J by 5 bases, with 15 bases left in between. Germline loops: CDR1 DFQATT, CDR2 SNEGSKA (reference sequence). The CDR3 DNA reads as TGCAGTGCTAGAATTTCGCAGACGTTATATGGCTACACCTTC. It codes for CSARISQTLYGYTF.

The chain recombines TRBV11-3 with TRBJ2-7; perhaps TRBD1 as D (6 bases). This CDR3 is 14 amino acids long. Germline lookup yields CDR1 SGHNT and CDR2 YENEEA. V lost 5 bases and J lost 3, with 14 bases in between. DNA of the CDR3: TGTGCCAGCAGCAAACGTGGCAGGGGCTACGAGCAGTACTTC. This gives the protein CASSKRGRGYEQYF.

The chain combines TRBV6-2 or TRBV6-3 with TRBJ1-5; D is unclear. Germline V gene sequence: CDR1 MNHEY, CDR2 SVGEGT. The CDR3 is 12 residues long. The ends were cut back, 1 base at V and 5 bases at J, with 3 bases in the middle. The CDR3 DNA is TGTGCCAGCAGTTACTTCGATCAGCCCCAGCATTTT. Translation: CASSYFDQPQHF.

The rearrangement joins TRBV7-8 to TRBJ1-1; D might be TRBD1 (6 bases). The CDR3 is 13 amino acids. Germline values: CDR1 SGHVS, CDR2 FQNEAQ. V was clipped by 6 bases and J by 4 bases, with 12 bases between them. CDR3 protein: CASRQTGITEAFF. Written as DNA, the CDR3 is TGTGCCAGCAGACAGACAGGTATCACTGAAGCTTTCTTT. Complete variable domain (other parts from reference TRBV7-8 and TRBJ1-1): GAGVSQSPRYKVAKRGQDVALRCDPISGHVSLFWYQQALGQGPEFLTYFQNEAQLDKSGLPSDRFFAERPEGSVSTLKIQRTQQEDSAVYLCASRQTGITEAFFGQGTRLTVV.

The chain uses TRBV5-1 and TRBJ1-2, with D uncertain. The CDR3 runs to 12 residues. CDR1 SGHRS and CDR2 YFSETQ come from the germline V gene. V shed 0 bases and J shed 4 bases, with 4 bases lying between them. The CDR3 here is CASSLDRYGYTF. The CDR3 bases are TGCGCCAGCAGCTTGGATCGCTATGGCTACACCTTC.

The chain employs TRBV10-3 and TRBJ1-6; D is perhaps TRBD1 (6 bases). The CDR3 sequence is 21 residues long. CDR1 is ENHRY, CDR2 SYGVKD, per germline. V lost 0 bases to trimming and J lost 0 bases, with 21 bases between them. The CDR3: CAISESPSTDSLSSYNSPLHF. In DNA, the CDR3 is TGTGCCATCAGTGAGTCGCCCTCTACGGACAGCCTGAGCTCCTATAATTCACCCCTCCACTTT.

The chain couples TRBV5-6 to TRBJ2-2, with TRBD2 as a possible D gene (5 bases). V was trimmed by 0 bases and J by 4 bases, leaving 10 bases between them. In germline, CDR1 is SGHDT, CDR2 YYEEEE. The CDR3 consists of 15 residues. The CDR3 region is CASSLDSGSTGELFF. The CDR3 DNA reads as TGTGCCAGCAGCTTGGATTCGGGGTCCACCGGGGAGCTGTTTTTT.

J is TRBJ2-2 and V is TRBV6-1, with D tentatively TRBD2 (6 bases). Germline V gene lookup returns CDR1 MNHNS and CDR2 SASEGT. The CDR3 covers 16 residues. V lost 10 bases and J lost 0, with 18 bases in between. CDR3 coding DNA: TGTGCCACGACCGGGGGTGTAGGCTCGAACACCGGGGAGCTGTTTTTT. Translation: CATTGGVGSNTGELFF.